The 14 T cell receptor beta chains below come from one sample, sequenced in a study of blood T cell repertoires in COVID-19. Repertoires were generated with immunoSEQ multiplex PCR, while TCRdb's copy carries only in-frame clones and drops some. The repertoire has more than 250,000 clones, about 80% of them found once; the top ten carry 7.5% to 9%. The specimen sequenced was peripheral blood. These receptors came from a human donor in a cohort sampled during active COVID-19.

The V call is TRBV6-2 or TRBV6-3, the J call TRBJ2-4, with 10 nucleotides matching TRBD2. Germline V gives CDR1 MNHEY, CDR2 SVGEGT. The CDR3 runs to 16 residues. The V and J ends lost 5 bases and 1 base, in that order; junction bases with no gene match: 5. CDR3 amino acids: CASSDYSGGAKNIQYF. The CDR3 DNA reads as TGTGCCAGCAGTGATTATAGCGGGGGGGCCAAAAACATTCAGTACTTC.

This chain joins TRBV4-1 and TRBJ2-7, with 7 bases aligning to TRBD2. V lost 0 bases, J lost 5 bases, and 7 bases stayed unmatched. The germline gives CDR1 MGHRA, CDR2 YSYEKL. The CDR3 contains 15 residues. The CDR3 bases are TGCGCCAGCAGCCAAGATTATTACAGCGGGAACGAGCAGTACTTC. Encoded protein: CASSQDYYSGNEQYF.

This clone has a handful of counts. V is TRBV29-1 and J is TRBJ2-5; tentatively, D is TRBD1 (5 bases). This CDR3 region has 13 residues. From germline, CDR1 is SQVTM and CDR2 ANQGSEA. Trimming took off 4 bases at V and 1 base at J, with 10 bases between the two ends. CDR3 in amino acids: CSVAGDSQETQYF. The CDR3 bases are TGCAGCGTTGCTGGAGACAGCCAAGAGACCCAGTACTTC.

The chain uses TRBV10-3 and TRBJ1-4; TRBD1 agrees at 7 bases. The CDR3 is 15 amino acids. V lost 2 bases, J lost 7 bases, and 7 bases stayed unmatched. The germline gives CDR1 ENHRY, CDR2 SYGVKD. CDR3 sequence reads: CAISEEAGGGEKLFF. The CDR3 DNA reads TGTGCCATCAGTGAGGAGGCAGGGGGAGGTGAAAAACTGTTTTTT.

The chain is built from TRBV6-1 and TRBJ2-5; TRBD2 is a possible D gene (6 bases). V lost 1 base, J lost 1 base, and 10 bases lay in between. The CDR3 consists of 15 residues. Germline V gene data show CDR1 as MNHNS and CDR2 as SASEGT. The CDR3 sequence: CASSEVGGSQETQYF. The CDR3 bases are TGTGCCAGCAGTGAAGTCGGGGGTTCCCAAGAGACCCAGTACTTC.

V gene TRBV5-5 combines with J gene TRBJ1-1, with 7 positions matching TRBD1. The germline V gene has CDR1 SGHKS and CDR2 YYEKEE (reference sequence). The V gene end was trimmed by 5 bases and the J gene end by 7 bases; junction bases not matched to a gene: 14. The CDR3 has 15 amino acids. The CDR3 loop reads CASRSGQVEWGEAFF. In DNA form, the CDR3 reads TGTGCCAGCAGGTCAGGACAGGTCGAGTGGGGTGAAGCTTTCTTT.

V and J are TRBV3-1 (or the pseudogene TRBV3-2) and TRBJ1-2; D call uncertain. Germline values: CDR1 LGHDT, CDR2 YNNKEL (reference sequence). V lost 3 bases and J lost 4, with 9 bases in between. This CDR3 is 13 amino acids long. The CDR3 spells CASSQPPGYGYTF. CDR3 DNA sequence: TGTGCCAGCAGCCAGCCCCCCGGCTATGGCTACACCTTC.

The chain recombines TRBV5-1 with TRBJ2-2, with a tentative D call TRBD2 (5 bases). V was trimmed by 7 bases and J by 4 bases, leaving 14 bases between them. This CDR3 comprises 14 residues. Germline CDR1 reads SGHRS; CDR2 reads YFSETQ. The CDR3 is CASSQTSPTGELFF. The CDR3 DNA sequence: TGCGCCAGCTCTCAAACTAGTCCCACCGGGGAGCTGTTTTTT.

CDR3 region: CASSEAAGLPGNTIYF. CDR3 nucleotide sequence: TGTGCCAGCAGTGAAGCCGCAGGGCTCCCTGGAAACACCATATATTTT. The V call is TRBV25-1, the J call TRBJ1-3; D is possibly TRBD1 (5 bases). In germline, CDR1 is MGHDK, CDR2 SYGVNS. Trimming took 2 bases from V and 2 from J, leaving 13 bases between them. This CDR3 contains 16 residues.

V usage is TRBV10-3 and J usage is TRBJ2-2; 9 bases line up with TRBD1. V was clipped by 8 bases and J by 7 bases; unmatched bases: 8. The CDR3 is 14 residues long. Germline loops: CDR1 ENHRY, CDR2 SYGVKD. The CDR3 protein is CAIPGQGSNGELFF. The CDR3 DNA follows: TGTGCCATCCCCGGACAGGGGAGTAACGGGGAGCTGTTTTTT.

In its sample, this clone was seen once. The chain combines TRBV29-1 with TRBJ1-5; D not resolved. This CDR3 spans 13 amino acids. V shed 6 bases and J shed 0 bases, with 9 bases lying between them. Germline CDR1 reads SQVTM; CDR2 reads ANQGSEA. The CDR3: CSVQEGSNQPQHF. CDR3 coding DNA: TGCAGCGTGCAGGAGGGTAGCAATCAGCCCCAGCATTTT.

This chain uses TRBV5-1 with TRBJ1-6; TRBD1 might be the D (6 bases). Trimming removed 1 base at V and 7 bases at J, with 12 bases between. Germline V gives CDR1 SGHRS, CDR2 YFSETQ. This CDR3 has 15 amino acids. In nucleotides, the CDR3 is TGCGCCAGCAGCTTGCAAACGGACAGAAATTCACCCCTCCACTTT. Translation: CASSLQTDRNSPLHF.

The chain links TRBV19 to TRBJ1-6; 7 nucleotides agree with TRBD1. V trimming: 9 bases; J trimming: 8 bases; junction bases outside the gene matches: 10. This CDR3 spans 14 amino acids. Germline V gives CDR1 LNHDA, CDR2 SQIVND (reference sequence). For the CDR3, the DNA is TGTGCCAGCCGCCCTGGGACAGATTATTCACCCCTCCACTTT. This encodes CASRPGTDYSPLHF.

V usage is TRBV6-5 and J usage is TRBJ1-5; perhaps TRBD1 as D (5 bases). With 6 bases removed from V and 2 bases from J, the gap between germline ends came to 14 bases. CDR3 length equals 15 residues. CDR1 and CDR2 (germline): MNHEY, SVGAGI. CDR3 coding DNA: TGTGCCAGCAGAAGAGTCGACAGCGGCAATCAGCCCCAGCATTTT. Amino acids: CASRRVDSGNQPQHF.